This T cell receptor beta chain appears in the sequencing data of a study of T cells in Graves' hyperthyroidism and ophthalmopathy. The overall study: Blood was drawn when the patient was first diagnosed and still untreated. Study-wide findings and caveats: Blood also showed most of the thyroid clonotypes that were expanded above 0.001.

The CDR3 contains 15 residues. Looked up from germline, CDR1 is SEHNR and CDR2 is FQNEAQ (reference sequence). V lost 2 bases, J lost 3 bases, and 12 bases lay in between. This clonotype was seen repeatedly, ten times or more. Its antigen remains unidentified. Aged 18 to 65, the patients had hyperthyroidism that was newly diagnosed and had lasted under 2 months. TCR beta CDR3 regions were amplified from RNA transcripts. Primed by the HTBI set, a first-round RT-PCR was run on the TCR CDR3. One entry per CDR3 protein, called by TCRdb with MiXCR from the multiplex PCR reads. The sample includes some 250,000 distinct CDR3 sequences, roughly 15% of them seen just once.

Sequencing was done on a sample of blood. J is TRBJ2-3 and V is TRBV7-9, with D hard to call. The TCR was taken from a woman in her 40s with Graves' hyperthyroidism that later progressed to Graves' ophthalmopathy. CDR3 nucleotides: TGTGCCAGCAGCTTAAGATCGGGTAATACAGATACGCAGTATTTT. This translates into CASSLRSGNTDTQYF.